The following is a T cell receptor beta chain sequence with its context. Its antigen is unknown. This sample is part of a study of cytomegalovirus exposure and HLA in healthy donors. The PCR was carried out with 60 Vbeta primers and 13 Jbeta primers. Only in-frame clones appear in the TCRdb table, and some are missing; sequencing was by immunoSEQ multiplex PCR. The sample records about 150,000 clones, 85% to 90% being singletons. Trimming took off 7 bases at V and 4 bases at J, with 20 bases between the two ends. Germline CDR1 reads LNHDA; CDR2 reads SQIVND (reference sequence). This CDR3 is built from 16 residues. The study's findings and limits: Some V segments, TRBV6-2 and TRBV6-3 among them, were indistinguishable and were therefore excluded. A later analysis revealed that TCR association rates differed between HLA loci, peaking at DRB1 and bottoming out at HLA-C. As was reported, the classifier diagnosed cytomegalovirus status with high specificity and sensitivity. A previous analysis found most TCR beta V segments productive roughly 87% or roughly 30% of the time.

The source material was PBMCs. The V gene is TRBV19, the J gene TRBJ2-1; D remains ambiguous. This clonotype was sampled from a woman aged 25-40 years in good health and CMV-seronegative. CDR3 in DNA: TGTGCCAGTACCAAAGACCCTATGACTGGATACAATGAGCAGTTCTTC. It translates to CASTKDPMTGYNEQFF.